The rows below give T cell receptor beta chains drawn from one sample of a study of shared clonotypes between healthy human individuals. Here immunoSEQ multiplex PCR was the method, and the copy in TCRdb shows in-frame clones only, minus some. This table holds 2 million or so clones, 85% to 95% found once. Sequencing was performed on naive CD8+ T cells sorted from blood. All receptors derive from a man aged 18 to 35 in good health. CDR3s include the opening cysteine and the closing phenylalanine or tryptophan. The D gene is left open where the match is weak. A clone size is listed for some rows: how often the clone was seen (once, few, many), or a class if it is expanded.

abundance	d_gene	len	j_gene	v_gene	CDR3nt	CDR3aa
once	NA	15	TRBJ2-3	TRBV6-1	TGTGCCAGCAGTGAGGTGGGGGGAAGCCCAGATACGCAGTATTTT	CASSEVGGSPDTQYF
NA	NA	15	TRBJ2-5	TRBV7-9	TGTGCCAGCAGCTTCCTTCTAGGGGACCAAGAGACCCAGTACTTC	CASSFLLGDQETQYF
NA	TRBD2	16	TRBJ2-7	TRBV27	TGTGCCAGCAGTCCCTCTCGGGGGGAGAGCTCCTACGAGCAGTACTTC	CASSPSRGESSYEQYF
once	TRBD1	15	TRBJ2-3	TRBV5-6	TGTGCCAGCAGATGGACAGGGGGGACCCTAGATACGCAGTATTTT	CASRWTGGTLDTQYF
NA	TRBD1	16	TRBJ2-1	TRBV27	TGTGCCAGCAGTTTATCGGGACAGGGAACCTACAATGAGCAGTTCTTC	CASSLSGQGTYNEQFF
NA	NA	16	TRBJ2-7	TRBV14	TGTGCCAGCAGCCCGTCGGGAGCAGGGGGGGCCTACGAGCAGTACTTC	CASSPSGAGGAYEQYF
NA	NA	15	TRBJ2-5	TRBV7-8	TGTGCCAGCAGCGGTAGCCCCTGGATCCAAGAGACCCAGTACTTC	CASSGSPWIQETQYF
NA	TRBD1	14	TRBJ2-7	TRBV28	TGTGCCAGCAGTGAGGGACAGGGGAAGAACGAGCAGTACTTC	CASSEGQGKNEQYF
NA	TRBD1	14	TRBJ1-5	TRBV11-2	TGTGCCAGCAGCTTTGACAGGGTGGGGTCGCCCCAGCATTTT	CASSFDRVGSPQHF
NA	NA	12	TRBJ2-7	TRBV7-9	TGTGCCAGCAGCTCCTCTTATTACGAGCAGTACTTC	CASSSSYYEQYF
NA	NA	15	TRBJ2-7	TRBV7-9	TGTGCCAGCAGCTTAGAGGGGGACTGGTCCTACGAGCAGTACTTC	CASSLEGDWSYEQYF
once	NA	18	TRBJ1-6	TRBV5-8	TGTGCCAGCAGCTTTACCGGGACGTCGAGCTCCTATAATTCACCCCTCCACTTT	CASSFTGTSSSYNSPLHF
NA	TRBD2	15	TRBJ2-7	TRBV10-3	TGTGCCATCAGCCCGACTAGCGGGTCTACCTACGAGCAGTACTTC	CAISPTSGSTYEQYF
NA	NA	11	TRBJ1-1	TRBV23-1	TGCGCCAGCAAGGGACACTTTGAAGCTTTCTTT	CASKGHFEAFF
NA	NA	16	TRBJ1-6	TRBV5-1	TGCGCCAGCAGCTTATCCAGCGAAGTCTATAATTCACCCCTCCACTTT	CASSLSSEVYNSPLHF
NA	NA	13	TRBJ2-7	TRBV10-2	TGCGCCAGCAGTGAGTCAGGCAGGTATAGGCAGTACTTC	CASSESGRYRQYF
NA	NA	14	TRBJ2-5	TRBV9	TGTGCCAGCAGCTCGCCGGACGGTCAAGAGACCCAGTACTTC	CASSSPDGQETQYF
NA	NA	14	TRBJ2-3	TRBV4-3	TGCGCCAGCAGCCCAGGGATAGTAGTGGATACGCAGTATTTT	CASSPGIVVDTQYF
NA	TRBD2	16	TRBJ2-1	TRBV14	TGTGCCAGCAGCCCACTAGCGGGAGTTTCCTACAATGAGCAGTTCTTC	CASSPLAGVSYNEQFF
NA	NA	14	TRBJ1-6	TRBV4-1	TGCGCCAGCAGCCAAGGTAGTTATAATTCACCCCTCCACTTT	CASSQGSYNSPLHF
NA	NA	15	TRBJ2-3	TRBV11-2	TGTGCCAGCAGCTTAGTCTTCGCTAGCACAGATACGCAGTATTTT	CASSLVFASTDTQYF
NA	TRBD2	16	TRBJ2-5	TRBV6-6	TGTGCCAGCAGCCCCGCTCTAGCGGGGCAGGGAGAGACCCAGTACTTC	CASSPALAGQGETQYF
NA	TRBD1	15	TRBJ2-6	TRBV28	TGTGCCAGCAGGTTAGGGACAGGGGTGGCCAACGTCCTGACTTTC	CASRLGTGVANVLTF
NA	TRBD2	14	TRBJ2-3	TRBV7-9	TGTGCCAGCAGTCCCGGACTAGGCCTCAGCGTGCAGTATTTT	CASSPGLGLSVQYF
NA	NA	13	TRBJ1-2	TRBV2	TGTGCCACCTTGGGAGACAGGTTGGGCGGCTACACCTTC	CATLGDRLGGYTF
once	NA	14	TRBJ2-7	TRBV9	TGTGCCAGCAGCGTAGGGGACAACTCCTACGAGCAGTACTTC	CASSVGDNSYEQYF
NA	NA	14	TRBJ2-7	TRBV7-9	TGTGCCAGCAGCTCGGTAGGCAGTACCTACGAGCAGTACTTC	CASSSVGSTYEQYF
NA	TRBD2	17	TRBJ2-7	TRBV15	TGTGCCACCAGCAGAGATGTGGAAGCGGGGGGTTACTACGAGCAGTACTTC	CATSRDVEAGGYYEQYF
once	NA	11	TRBJ2-5	TRBV20-1	TGCAGTGCCATCTCCTCGTGGGCCCAGTACTTC	CSAISSWAQYF
few	NA	13	TRBJ2-3	TRBV18	TGTGCCAGCTCACCACAGGGCACAGATACGCAGTATTTT	CASSPQGTDTQYF
NA	NA	13	TRBJ2-7	TRBV4-1	TGCGCCAGCAGCCAAGGGACAACCTACGAGCAGTACTTC	CASSQGTTYEQYF
NA	NA	12	TRBJ2-7	TRBV18	TGTGCCAGCTCAGCAGGGACCTACGAGCAGTACTTC	CASSAGTYEQYF
NA	TRBD1	14	TRBJ1-2	TRBV7-9	TGTGCCAGCAGCCCAGGGACAGGGGGGCATGGCTACACCTTC	CASSPGTGGHGYTF
NA	NA	12	TRBJ2-1	TRBV5-6	TGTGCCAGCAGCTATAGCTACAATGAGCAGTTCTTC	CASSYSYNEQFF
NA	NA	16	TRBJ2-7	TRBV6-1	TGTGCCAGCAGTGAATATGAGGCATCATTTTCCTACGAGCAGTACTTC	CASSEYEASFSYEQYF
NA	TRBD2	14	TRBJ2-1	TRBV11-2	TGTGCCAGCAGCTCACTAGCGGGCAGCAATGAGCAGTTCTTC	CASSSLAGSNEQFF
NA	NA	11	TRBJ2-2	TRBV20-1	TGCAGTGCCCGGGGGACCGGGGAGCTGTTTTTT	CSARGTGELFF
once	NA	14	TRBJ2-1	TRBV5-6	TGTGCCAGCAGCTCGGCCCTAGCCTACAATGAGCAGTTCTTC	CASSSALAYNEQFF